Listed below are T cell receptor beta chains from one sample, sequenced in a study of T cell repertoires in cytomegalovirus infection. MiXCR was run by TCRdb on the reads, yielding one entry per CDR3 protein. The repertoire has 400,000 to 550,000 distinct CDR3 sequences, over 9% of them found once; the top ten carry about a tenth. Sequencing used PBMCs. The source of these receptors is a human donor in good health (CMV status not recorded). Some clones in this sample may be carry-over from other donors' samples. Each CDR3 is given without its conserved first and last residue. Fields, in order: V gene, J gene, D gene, CDR3 protein. D genes are given only for firm matches.

v_gene: TRBV4-3; j_gene: TRBJ2-2; d_gene: TRBD1; CDR3aa: ASSPRGQVNTGELF
v_gene: TRBV20-1; j_gene: TRBJ2-3; d_gene: .; CDR3aa: SASKSDTQY
v_gene: TRBV4-1; j_gene: TRBJ1-2; d_gene: .; CDR3aa: ASSQGQRDYGYT
v_gene: TRBV11-2; j_gene: TRBJ1-4; d_gene: .; CDR3aa: ASSLRQATNEKLF
v_gene: TRBV6-2/TRBV6-3; j_gene: TRBJ2-3; d_gene: .; CDR3aa: ASNLGAFTDTQY
v_gene: TRBV9; j_gene: TRBJ2-2; d_gene: .; CDR3aa: ASSVSGSTGELF
v_gene: TRBV2; j_gene: TRBJ2-7; d_gene: .; CDR3aa: ASSDKRADSYEQY
v_gene: TRBV4-3; j_gene: TRBJ2-2; d_gene: .; CDR3aa: ASSQAGLEELF
v_gene: TRBV11-2; j_gene: TRBJ2-5; d_gene: .; CDR3aa: ASSLDMVRTTRQETQY
v_gene: TRBV7-2; j_gene: TRBJ1-1; d_gene: .; CDR3aa: ASSLVMEGTEAF
v_gene: TRBV4-2; j_gene: TRBJ1-5; d_gene: .; CDR3aa: ASSRTASSNQPQH
v_gene: TRBV28; j_gene: TRBJ2-7; d_gene: .; CDR3aa: ASSTRLPRYEQY
v_gene: TRBV12-3/TRBV12-4; j_gene: TRBJ2-5; d_gene: .; CDR3aa: ASSNKAVFETQY
v_gene: TRBV7-9; j_gene: TRBJ2-1; d_gene: .; CDR3aa: ASSFVTEGEQF
v_gene: TRBV7-2; j_gene: TRBJ2-1; d_gene: .; CDR3aa: ASSLGQPRYNEQF
v_gene: TRBV2; j_gene: TRBJ1-5; d_gene: .; CDR3aa: ASSEPLNQPQH
v_gene: TRBV6-1; j_gene: TRBJ1-2; d_gene: TRBD1; CDR3aa: ASGTGASGYT
v_gene: TRBV11-1; j_gene: TRBJ1-1; d_gene: .; CDR3aa: ASSSQQNTEAF
v_gene: TRBV15; j_gene: TRBJ1-1; d_gene: .; CDR3aa: ATSREGANTEAF
v_gene: TRBV4-2; j_gene: TRBJ2-1; d_gene: TRBD2; CDR3aa: ASSQAASRGGHGNEQF
v_gene: TRBV12-3/TRBV12-4; j_gene: TRBJ1-5; d_gene: TRBD1; CDR3aa: ASNRQGAIQPQH
v_gene: TRBV4-2; j_gene: TRBJ2-1; d_gene: .; CDR3aa: ASSLTARDEQF
v_gene: TRBV10-3; j_gene: TRBJ2-7; d_gene: .; CDR3aa: STHAGGVVNEQY
v_gene: TRBV7-9; j_gene: TRBJ2-7; d_gene: .; CDR3aa: ASSLVGQGWY
v_gene: TRBV7-8; j_gene: TRBJ2-3; d_gene: TRBD1; CDR3aa: ASSIRQGPDTQY
v_gene: TRBV20-1; j_gene: TRBJ1-5; d_gene: .; CDR3aa: SARGAGRLKPQH
v_gene: TRBV7-9; j_gene: TRBJ2-1; d_gene: TRBD2; CDR3aa: ASSPLPRTSGGGNEQF
v_gene: TRBV24-1; j_gene: TRBJ1-1; d_gene: TRBD1; CDR3aa: ATSDSTGGSTEAF
v_gene: TRBV7-9; j_gene: TRBJ1-1; d_gene: .; CDR3aa: ASSLLGGDMNTEAF
v_gene: TRBV7-9; j_gene: TRBJ2-1; d_gene: TRBD2; CDR3aa: ASSLGPSGLANEQF
v_gene: TRBV7-9; j_gene: TRBJ2-1; d_gene: TRBD2; CDR3aa: ASIPSGGAHNEQF
v_gene: TRBV20-1; j_gene: TRBJ2-1; d_gene: .; CDR3aa: SARPTSYNEQF
v_gene: TRBV6-1; j_gene: TRBJ2-5; d_gene: TRBD2; CDR3aa: ASSVLTGGGQETQY
v_gene: TRBV5-4; j_gene: TRBJ2-1; d_gene: .; CDR3aa: ASRMARSPYNEQF
v_gene: TRBV6-5; j_gene: TRBJ1-4; d_gene: TRBD1; CDR3aa: ASSYGRQRQGDEKLF
v_gene: TRBV11-1; j_gene: TRBJ2-5; d_gene: .; CDR3aa: ASSSRGIDETQY
v_gene: TRBV10-3; j_gene: TRBJ2-2; d_gene: .; CDR3aa: AIRPAANTGELF
v_gene: TRBV7-8; j_gene: TRBJ2-1; d_gene: TRBD2; CDR3aa: ASSWGLAGDNEQF